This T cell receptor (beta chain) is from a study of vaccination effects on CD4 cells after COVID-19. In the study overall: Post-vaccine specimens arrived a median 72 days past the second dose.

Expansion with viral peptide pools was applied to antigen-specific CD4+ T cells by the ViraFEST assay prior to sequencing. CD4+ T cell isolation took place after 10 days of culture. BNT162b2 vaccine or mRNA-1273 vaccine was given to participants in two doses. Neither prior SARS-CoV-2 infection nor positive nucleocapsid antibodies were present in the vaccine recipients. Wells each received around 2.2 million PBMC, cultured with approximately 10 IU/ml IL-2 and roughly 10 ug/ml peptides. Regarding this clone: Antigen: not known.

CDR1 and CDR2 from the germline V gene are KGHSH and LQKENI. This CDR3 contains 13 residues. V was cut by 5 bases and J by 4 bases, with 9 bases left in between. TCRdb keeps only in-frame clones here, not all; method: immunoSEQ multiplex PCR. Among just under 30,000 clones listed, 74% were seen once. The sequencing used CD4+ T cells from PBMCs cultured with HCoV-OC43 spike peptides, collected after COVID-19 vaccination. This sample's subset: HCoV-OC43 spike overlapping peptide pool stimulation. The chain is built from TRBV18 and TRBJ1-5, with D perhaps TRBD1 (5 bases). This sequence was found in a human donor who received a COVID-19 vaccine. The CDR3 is CASSWGDNQPQHF. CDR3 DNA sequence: TGTGCCAGCTCATGGGGGGATAATCAGCCCCAGCATTTT.